This passage covers 15 T cell receptor beta chains from one sample sequenced in a study of blood T cell repertoires in COVID-19. The repertoire was sequenced with immunoSEQ multiplex PCR; TCRdb's copy has only in-frame clones and lacks some. The table records 260,000 or so clones, 88% of them present only once. Sequencing input: peripheral blood. These receptors were collected from a human donor in a cohort sampled during active COVID-19.

The chain joins TRBV28 to TRBJ1-1; maybe TRBD1 (5 bases). Trimming pared 6 bases from V and 2 bases from J, leaving 13 bases between. The germline CDR1 and CDR2 sequences are MDHEN and SYDVKM. The CDR3 sequence is 14 residues long. CDR3 DNA: TGTGCCAGCAGCAAACCAGGGTTAAACACTGAAGCTTTCTTT. This translates into CASSKPGLNTEAFF. Supplemented by reference TRBV28 and TRBJ1-1, the full variable domain reads DVKVTQSSRYLVKRTGEKVFLECVQDMDHENMFWYRQDPGLGLRLIYFSYDVKMKEKGDIPEGYSVSREKKERFSLILESASTNQTSMYLCASSKPGLNTEAFFGQGTRLTVV.

The chain couples TRBV5-1 to TRBJ1-3; TRBD1 matches 10 bases. This CDR3 is built from 16 residues. CDR1 SGHRS and CDR2 YFSETQ come from the germline V gene. V lost 0 bases and J lost 3; bases outside the gene matches: 3. CDR3 sequence: CASSLEGTGVGNTIYF. The CDR3 DNA is TGCGCCAGCAGCTTGGAAGGGACAGGGGTTGGAAACACCATATATTTT.

V and J are TRBV7-2 and TRBJ1-4; 7 bases are shared with TRBD1. CDR1 and CDR2 (germline): SGHTA, FQGNSA. The CDR3 totals 15 residues. V shed 5 bases and J 3 bases; nucleotides not matched to a gene: 6. The CDR3 coding sequence is TGTGCCAGCAGCACCGTTACAGGGGCTAATGAAAAACTGTTTTTT. It yields the protein CASSTVTGANEKLFF. Full variable domain (rest looked up from reference TRBV7-2 and TRBJ1-4): GAGVSQSPSNKVTEKGKDVELRCDPISGHTALYWYRQSLGQGLEFLIYFQGNSAPDKSGLPSDRFSAERTGGSVSTLTIQRTQQEDSAVYLCASSTVTGANEKLFFGSGTQLSVL.

V is TRBV27 and J is TRBJ2-7; 8 bases are shared with TRBD1. The V segment lost 2 bases and the J segment 5 bases; nucleotides outside the gene matches: 8. This CDR3 contains 15 residues. Germline CDR1 and CDR2: MNHEY and SMNVEV (reference sequence). The CDR3 DNA follows: TGTGCCAGCAGTTTAAGTCGGACAGGGCCCCACGAGCAGTACTTC. Its protein is CASSLSRTGPHEQYF.

J is TRBJ2-7 and V is TRBV20-1; 7 positions agree with TRBD1. Germline V gives CDR1 DFQATT, CDR2 SNEGSKA (reference sequence). The CDR3 spans 11 residues. The junction had 2 bases not matched to a gene; V was cut back by 4 bases and J by 5 bases. The CDR3 is CSAKGGHEQYF. The CDR3 coding sequence is TGCAGTGCTAAAGGGGGCCACGAGCAGTACTTC.

The chain has TRBV4-3 and TRBJ2-7; TRBD1 agrees at 9 bases. The J segment lost 6 bases and the V segment lost 1 base, leaving 1 base of the junction unmatched. There are 13 residues in the CDR3. Germline CDR1 reads LGHNA; CDR2 reads YSLEER. CDR3 in DNA: TGCGCCAGCAGCCAAGCGACAGGGGGCGAGCAGTACTTC. Its translation is CASSQATGGEQYF.

The chain joins TRBV21-1 to TRBJ2-5; TRBD2 is the table's D call, not checked against the DNA. TRBV21-1 is a listed pseudogene. This CDR3 region has 16 residues. The CDR3 DNA reads TGTGCCAGCAGACCTGGGGCGCGGGGGGGAGTGGAGACCCAGTACTTC. Translation: CASRPGARGGVETQYF.

V is TRBV9 and J is TRBJ2-2, with D uncertain. The V and J ends lost 0 bases and 4 bases respectively, with 10 bases between them. The CDR3 runs to 15 residues. CDR1 and CDR2 from the germline V gene are SGDLS and YYNGEE. The CDR3 protein is CASSVVSETTGELFF. The CDR3 DNA sequence: TGTGCCAGCAGCGTAGTGAGCGAGACCACCGGGGAGCTGTTTTTT. Looking up the rest from reference TRBV9 and TRBJ2-2 gives the full variable domain: DSGVTQTPKHLITATGQRVTLRCSPRSGDLSVYWYQQSLDQGLQFLIQYYNGEERAKGNILERFSAQQFPDLHSELNLSSLELGDSALYFCASSVVSETTGELFFGEGSRLTVL.

This chain joins TRBV4-3 and TRBJ1-2; perhaps TRBD1 as D (5 bases). The germline gives CDR1 LGHNA, CDR2 YSLEER. There are 15 residues in the CDR3. The V end lost 4 bases, the J end lost 0 bases, and 12 bases lay between the germline ends. In DNA, the CDR3 is TGCGCCAGCAGCCCTAATACAGGAACTAACTATGGCTACACCTTC. Protein sequence: CASSPNTGTNYGYTF.

The V and J genes are TRBV6-5 and TRBJ2-7, with TRBD2 matching 7 bases. Trimming at V came to 6 bases and at J to 3 bases, leaving 8 bases not matched to a gene. This CDR3 comprises 14 residues. The germline V gene encodes CDR1 MNHEY and CDR2 SVGAGI. The DNA of the CDR3 is TGTGCCAGCAGGGGGAGGGTGGGGGACTACGAGCAGTACTTC. This codes for CASRGRVGDYEQYF.

This sequence joins TRBV4-1 and TRBJ2-3; D remains unclear. Germline V gene lookup returns CDR1 MGHRA and CDR2 YSYEKL. V lost 5 bases to trimming and J lost 5 bases, with 5 bases between them. This CDR3 comprises 11 residues. The CDR3 spells CASSVLDTQYF. The CDR3 DNA follows: TGCGCCAGCAGCGTATTAGATACGCAGTATTTT.

Concerning this clone itself: Other DNA sequences in this sample translate to the same CDR3. The chain links TRBV7-9 to TRBJ2-7; D possibly corresponds to TRBD1 (6 bases). The V end lost 3 bases, the J end lost 1 base, and 10 bases lay between the germline ends. CDR1 is SEHNR, CDR2 FQNEAQ, per germline (reference sequence). The CDR3 extends over 14 amino acids. Here the CDR3 reads CASSLGAGSYEQYF. The CDR3 DNA follows: TGTGCCAGCAGCTTGGGGGCAGGTTCCTACGAGCAGTACTTC.

This clone was seen a handful of times. This sequence joins TRBV6-6 and TRBJ1-3; 8 nucleotides line up with TRBD1. Germline V gene data show CDR1 as MNHNY and CDR2 as SVGAGI (reference sequence). This CDR3 spans 14 amino acids. J lost 2 bases, V lost 6 bases, and 3 bases had no gene match. The CDR3 DNA follows: TGTGCCAGCAGCGTGACAGGGGCTGGAAACACCATATATTTT. Protein: CASSVTGAGNTIYF.

The genes are TRBV6-5 and TRBJ1-2; a weak D match, TRBD1 (5 bases). The CDR3 is made up of 11 amino acids. The germline V gene encodes CDR1 MNHEY and CDR2 SVGAGI. Trimming took off 8 bases at V and 8 bases at J, with 12 bases between the two ends. CDR3 in amino acids: CASGGLLGYTF. CDR3 coding DNA: TGTGCCAGCGGGGGACTCCTAGGCTACACCTTC.

This clone was observed once. This chain uses TRBV19 with TRBJ1-6, with 7 bases that match TRBD1. This CDR3 has 16 residues. Germline assignment: CDR1 LNHDA and CDR2 SQIVND (reference sequence). Losses at the gene ends were 4 bases for V and 4 bases for J; bases not matched to a gene: 7. CDR3 protein: CASSTPLGQYNSPLHF. DNA for the CDR3: TGTGCCAGTAGTACCCCCCTGGGACAGTATAATTCACCCCTCCACTTT. The whole variable domain, filled in from reference TRBV19 and TRBJ1-6, reads DGGITQSPKYLFRKEGQNVTLSCEQNLNHDAMYWYRQDPGQGLRLIYYSQIVNDFQKGDIAEGYSVSREKKESFPLTVTSAQKNPTAFYLCASSTPLGQYNSPLHFGNGTRLTVT.